One and the same sample provided the 28 T cell receptor beta chains below, sequenced in a study of neurological immune-mediated disorders. TCRdb re-analysed the 5' RACE reads in MiXCR, keeping a single row per CDR3 protein. The table includes fewer than 20,000 distinct CDR3 sequences, about 14% detected once. The sample comprised PBMCs. The receptors originated from a man aged 55-75 years with HTLV-1-associated myelopathy (HAM/TSP).

The chain combines TRBV3-1 with TRBJ1-3; 8 nucleotides line up with TRBD1. The J segment lost 3 bases and the V segment lost 6 bases, leaving 7 bases of the junction unmatched. Germline loops: CDR1 LGHDT, CDR2 YNNKEL (reference sequence). The CDR3 spans 15 residues. CDR3 DNA: TGTGCCAGCAGTCAGCTCGGGACAGGTGGAAACACCATATATTTT. This gives the protein CASSQLGTGGNTIYF.

This sequence joins TRBV29-1 and TRBJ2-5; unclear D gene. The length of the CDR3 is 11 residues. V lost 6 bases to trimming and J lost 5 bases, with 10 bases between them. The germline CDR1 and CDR2 sequences are SQVTM and ANQGSEA. CDR3 nucleotide sequence: TGCAGCGTGCACGGGTGGGAGACCCAGTACTTC. This codes for CSVHGWETQYF.

This clonotype was seen at least ten times. This chain uses TRBV2 with TRBJ2-1; D remains unclear. V lost 10 bases and J 1 base, leaving 2 bases between the germline ends. This CDR3 has 10 residues. Germline lookup yields CDR1 SNHLY and CDR2 FYNNEI. CDR3 loop: CANSYNEQFF. In DNA form, the CDR3 reads TGTGCCAATTCCTACAATGAGCAGTTCTTC. Using reference TRBV2 and TRBJ2-1 for the parts outside the CDR3, the full variable domain is EPEVTQTPSHQVTQMGQEVILRCVPISNHLYFYWYRQILGQKVEFLVSFYNNEISEKSEIFDDQFSVERPDGSNFTLKIRSTKLEDSAMYFCANSYNEQFFGPGTRLTVL.

This clonotype appeared many times. This rearrangement joins TRBV29-1 to TRBJ1-1; no clear D gene. Germline CDR1 reads SQVTM; CDR2 reads ANQGSEA. V was clipped by 7 bases and J by 0 bases, with 6 bases between them. The CDR3 has 11 residues. The CDR3 nucleotides read TGCAGCGCTTACTTGAACACTGAAGCTTTCTTT. This gives the protein CSAYLNTEAFF. Combining the CDR3 with reference TRBV29-1 and TRBJ1-1 gives the whole variable domain SAVISQKPSRDICQRGTSLTIQCQVDSQVTMMFWYRQQPGQSLTLIATANQGSEATYESGFVIDKFPISRPNLTFSTLTVSNMSPEDSSIYLCSAYLNTEAFFGQGTRLTVV.

Relative to its sample, this clonotype is medium-sized. J is TRBJ1-1 and V is TRBV5-1; D gene ambiguous. V shed 4 bases and J shed 1 base, with 11 bases lying between them. Germline V gives CDR1 SGHRS, CDR2 YFSETQ. There are 14 residues in the CDR3. The CDR3 loop is CASSPLQANTEAFF. DNA for the CDR3: TGCGCCAGCAGCCCCCTCCAGGCGAACACTGAAGCTTTCTTT.

Sample share makes this clonotype medium-sized. The chain links TRBV21-1 to TRBJ2-5; TRBD2 was called by the table and not checked on the DNA. TRBV21-1 has pseudogene status. This CDR3 spans 17 amino acids. Here the CDR3 reads CASSKGISGGPRETQYF. CDR3 in DNA: TGTGCCAGCAGCAAAGGAATTAGCGGGGGGCCGCGCGAGACCCAGTACTTC.

This clonotype was picked up many times. The V and J genes are TRBV5-1 and TRBJ1-1; a weak D match, TRBD1 (5 bases). The CDR3 contains 14 residues. The V gene lost 4 bases and the J gene lost 1 base, with 11 bases spanning the gap. The germline gives CDR1 SGHRS, CDR2 YFSETQ. This CDR3 reads CASSRDPRNTEAFF. CDR3 DNA sequence: TGCGCCAGCAGCAGGGACCCGCGGAACACTGAAGCTTTCTTT.

This clonotype was counted only a few times. V is TRBV24-1 and J is TRBJ1-2; 10 nucleotides align to TRBD1. Losses at the gene ends were 7 bases for V and 1 base for J; bases not matched to a gene: 5. Germline CDR1 reads KGHDR; CDR2 reads SFDVKD. This CDR3 comprises 15 residues. CDR3 in amino acids: CATSTGTGVNYGYTF. As DNA, the CDR3 is TGTGCCACCAGCACCGGGACAGGGGTTAACTATGGCTACACCTTC.

This clonotype has only a few counts. This chain connects TRBV18 to TRBJ2-1, with 7 bases identical to TRBD2. The CDR3 has 17 amino acids. Germline CDR1 and CDR2: KGHSH and LQKENI. Trimming removed 2 bases from V and 2 bases from J; junction bases left unmatched: 9. The CDR3: CASSPGQAGRTYNEQFF. The CDR3 coding sequence is TGTGCCAGCTCACCAGGTCAAGCGGGGAGGACCTACAATGAGCAGTTCTTC.

This clonotype is deemed medium-sized (0.01 to 0.1%). The chain has TRBV7-8 and TRBJ1-4; TRBD1 matches at 7 bases. Germline V gene lookup returns CDR1 SGHVS and CDR2 FQNEAQ. CDR3 length: 12 amino acids. V shed 6 bases, J shed 8 bases, and the junction held 3 bases outside the gene matches. The CDR3 here is CASRDRDEKLFF. As DNA, the CDR3 is TGTGCCAGCAGAGACAGGGACGAAAAACTGTTTTTT.

This clonotype has ten or more counts. Written as DNA, the CDR3 is TGCAGTGCTAACCAGGGGAGAGGGGCCAACGTCCTGACTTTC. Translating it yields CSANQGRGANVLTF. The chain has TRBV20-1 and TRBJ2-6; D is perhaps TRBD1 (6 bases). Trimming left V 4 bases short and J 4 bases short, with 11 bases between. Germline loops: CDR1 DFQATT, CDR2 SNEGSKA (reference sequence). This CDR3 has 14 residues.

This clonotype has a count of ten or more. The chain carries TRBV20-1 and TRBJ2-5, with 14 bases identical to TRBD2. V was pared by 4 bases and J by 5 bases, with 3 bases of the junction left unmatched. Germline assignment: CDR1 DFQATT and CDR2 SNEGSKA (reference sequence). CDR3 length equals 14 residues. CDR3 nucleotide sequence: TGCAGTGCTACGACTAGCGGGGGGGTCGAGACCCAGTACTTC. This encodes CSATTSGGVETQYF.

The rearrangement joins TRBV7-7 to TRBJ2-2, with 8 bases identical to TRBD1. The V gene's germline CDR1 is SSHAT and CDR2 FNYEAQ (reference sequence). Trimming cost V 4 bases and J 1 base; bases outside gene matches: 5. The CDR3 is 16 amino acids. The chain's CDR3 is CASSSVTGENTGELFF. CDR3 nucleotides: TGTGCCAGCAGCTCGGTGACAGGGGAGAACACCGGGGAGCTGTTTTTT.

Ten or more counts support this clonotype. The chain employs TRBV12-3 or TRBV12-4 and TRBJ1-1, with 8 nucleotides matching TRBD1. V trimming: 4 bases; J trimming: 1 base; junction bases outside the gene matches: 8. This CDR3 is 16 amino acids long. CDR3 protein: CASSSAPGTGNTEAFF. CDR3 DNA sequence: TGTGCCAGCAGTTCAGCACCCGGGACAGGGAACACTGAAGCTTTCTTT.

This clonotype was detected many times. The chain joins TRBV3-1 to TRBJ1-4; unclear D gene. The CDR3 consists of 14 residues. Trimming shortened V by 1 base and J by 3 bases, and 6 bases separated the two germline ends. Germline CDR1 is LGHDT and CDR2 is YNNKEL (reference sequence). CDR3 protein: CASSQAGSNEKLFF. As DNA, the CDR3 is TGTGCCAGCAGCCAAGCGGGGTCTAATGAAAAACTGTTTTTT.

The rearrangement links TRBV5-1 to TRBJ1-6, with 7 bases that match TRBD1. V gave up 4 bases and J gave up 0 bases; unmatched junction bases: 7. This CDR3 has 17 residues. Germline assignment: CDR1 SGHRS and CDR2 YFSETQ. In nucleotides, the CDR3 is TGCGCCAGCAGCACAGGGGACCTGAGCTCCTATAATTCACCCCTCCACTTT. As protein: CASSTGDLSSYNSPLHF.

This clonotype has more than one count but fewer than ten. In nucleotides, the CDR3 is TGTGCCAGCAGCTTAGCTGGTAGGAGTAACTACGAGCAGTACTTC. This sequence encodes CASSLAGRSNYEQYF. The chain has TRBV7-8 and TRBJ2-7, with D unresolved. The germline V gene encodes CDR1 SGHVS and CDR2 FQNEAQ. Trimming cost V 0 bases and J 3 bases, with 12 bases left between them. CDR3 size: 15 residues. The whole variable domain, filled in from reference TRBV7-8 and TRBJ2-7, reads GAGVSQSPRYKVAKRGQDVALRCDPISGHVSLFWYQQALGQGPEFLTYFQNEAQLDKSGLPSDRFFAERPEGSVSTLKIQRTQQEDSAVYLCASSLAGRSNYEQYFGPGTRLTVT.

This clonotype came up many times. This sequence joins TRBV7-8 and TRBJ2-7; D call uncertain. In germline, CDR1 is SGHVS, CDR2 FQNEAQ. The CDR3 runs 13 residues. The V and J ends lost 5 bases and 2 bases respectively, with 10 bases between them. The CDR3 loop is CASSTEQPYEQYF. CDR3 nucleotide sequence: TGTGCCAGCAGCACCGAACAGCCCTACGAGCAGTACTTC.

In its sample, this clonotype was seen many times. CDR3 DNA: TGTGCCAGCAGCGAGGACAGGGGATATAATTCACCCCTCCACTTT. It specifies CASSEDRGYNSPLHF. This chain joins TRBV9 and TRBJ1-6, with 9 bases fitting TRBD1. Looked up from germline, CDR1 is SGDLS and CDR2 is YYNGEE. Losses at the gene ends were 3 bases for V and 4 bases for J; bases not matched to a gene: 2. This CDR3 contains 15 residues.

Ten or more counts support this clonotype. This chain joins TRBV2 and TRBJ2-3, with a tentative D call TRBD2 (5 bases). The V and J ends lost 11 bases and 4 bases respectively, with 19 bases between them. The CDR3 has 14 amino acids. CDR1 and CDR2 from the germline V gene are SNHLY and FYNNEI. The CDR3 region has the DNA TGTGCCGGAAGCCCCGTAAGGGAGTCAGATACGCAGTATTTT. Amino acid sequence: CAGSPVRESDTQYF.

This clonotype was seen at least ten times. The chain combines TRBV7-9 with TRBJ2-7; D is ambiguous. The CDR3 is made up of 12 amino acids. With 5 bases removed from V and 6 bases from J, the gap between germline ends came to 11 bases. Germline CDR1 reads SEHNR; CDR2 reads FQNEAQ (reference sequence). The CDR3 bases are TGTGCCAGCAGCCTTGGACGCTCCGAGCAGTACTTC. Protein product: CASSLGRSEQYF.

This clonotype was seen at least ten times. This sequence joins TRBV12-3 or TRBV12-4 and TRBJ2-1; 7 bases align to TRBD1. There are 15 residues in the CDR3. V dropped 6 bases and J dropped 2; count of bases not matched to a gene: 7. Here the CDR3 DNA reads TGTGCCAGCAGACCCGGACAGGCGACCTACAATGAGCAGTTCTTC. Translation gives CASRPGQATYNEQFF.

The chain carries TRBV7-6 and TRBJ2-1; TRBD2 matches 12 bases. This CDR3 is 15 amino acids long. J gave up 6 bases and V 4 bases, and 4 bases lay outside the gene matches. Germline assignment: CDR1 SGHVS and CDR2 FNYEAQ. CDR3 nucleotides: TGTGCCAGCAGCTCTAGCGGGGGGGCCAGCAATGAGCAGTTCTTC. It is translated as CASSSSGGASNEQFF. Looking up the rest from reference TRBV7-6 and TRBJ2-1 gives the full variable domain: GAGVSQSPRYKVTKRGQDVALRCDPISGHVSLYWYRQALGQGPEFLTYFNYEAQQDKSGLPNDRFSAERPEGSISTLTIQRTEQRDSAMYRCASSSSGGASNEQFFGPGTRLTVL.

This clonotype was observed a single time. The chain has TRBV20-1 and TRBJ1-2; D remains ambiguous. This CDR3 spans 15 amino acids. Germline V gene lookup returns CDR1 DFQATT and CDR2 SNEGSKA (reference sequence). The V end was cut by 5 bases, the J end by 2 bases, with 18 bases between. CDR3 sequence (DNA): TGCAGTGCTCACCCTTCGTACGGAATAAACTATGGCTACACCTTC. Protein: CSAHPSYGINYGYTF.

Ten or more counts support this clonotype. The chain employs TRBV5-1 and TRBJ2-1; 8 nucleotides match TRBD2. The germline V gene encodes CDR1 SGHRS and CDR2 YFSETQ. The CDR3 has 16 residues. Unmatched junction bases numbered 4, after V lost 0 bases and J lost 2 bases. The DNA for the CDR3 is TGCGCCAGCAGCTTGGATCCAGCGGGGGCCTACAATGAGCAGTTCTTC. It codes for CASSLDPAGAYNEQFF. Together with reference TRBV5-1 and TRBJ2-1, the CDR3 gives the full variable domain: KAGVTQTPRYLIKTRGQQVTLSCSPISGHRSVSWYQQTPGQGLQFLFEYFSETQRNKGNFPGRFSGRQFSNSRSEMNVSTLELGDSALYLCASSLDPAGAYNEQFFGPGTRLTVL.

This clonotype was detected ten times or more. V and J are TRBV15 and TRBJ1-5; D not certain. Per the germline V gene, CDR1 is LNHNV and CDR2 is YYDKDF (reference sequence). Between the trimmed V and J ends, which lost 6 bases and 0 bases, there was a span of 9 bases. This CDR3 comprises 14 residues. The CDR3 protein is CATSRGTSNQPQHF. The DNA for the CDR3 is TGTGCCACCAGTCGTGGCACTAGCAATCAGCCCCAGCATTTT.

This clonotype came up many times. The chain carries TRBV5-1 and TRBJ1-1; 7 nucleotides match TRBD1. Germline-derived CDR1 and CDR2 are SGHRS and YFSETQ. This CDR3 has 15 amino acids. Unmatched junction bases numbered 6, after V lost 2 bases and J lost 2 bases. This chain's CDR3 is CASSFRQGLNTEAFF. Here the CDR3 DNA reads TGCGCCAGCAGCTTCCGACAGGGTTTAAACACTGAAGCTTTCTTT.

This clonotype was detected many times. The chain combines TRBV20-1 with TRBJ2-3, with D unresolved. The V end lost 6 bases, the J end lost 3 bases, and 13 bases lay between the germline ends. Germline-derived CDR1 and CDR2 are DFQATT and SNEGSKA (reference sequence). The CDR3 length is 13 residues. The CDR3 sequence is CSAPNRWTDTQYF. CDR3 bases: TGCAGTGCGCCTAACCGTTGGACAGATACGCAGTATTTT.